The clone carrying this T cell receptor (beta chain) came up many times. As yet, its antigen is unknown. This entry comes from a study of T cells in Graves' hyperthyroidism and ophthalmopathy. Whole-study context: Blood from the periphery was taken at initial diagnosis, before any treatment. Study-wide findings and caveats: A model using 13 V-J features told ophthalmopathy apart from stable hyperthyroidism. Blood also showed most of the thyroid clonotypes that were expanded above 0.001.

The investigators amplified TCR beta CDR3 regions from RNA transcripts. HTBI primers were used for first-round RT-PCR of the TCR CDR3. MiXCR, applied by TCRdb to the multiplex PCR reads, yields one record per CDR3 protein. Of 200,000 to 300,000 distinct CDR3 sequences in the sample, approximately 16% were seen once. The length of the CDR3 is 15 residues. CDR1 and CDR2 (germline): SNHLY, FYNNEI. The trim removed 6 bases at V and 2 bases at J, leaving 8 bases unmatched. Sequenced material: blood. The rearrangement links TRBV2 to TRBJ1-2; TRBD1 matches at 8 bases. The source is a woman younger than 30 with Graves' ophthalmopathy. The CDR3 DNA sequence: TGTGCCAGCAGCAGAGACAGGGGAGGAAACTATGGCTACACCTTC. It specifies CASSRDRGGNYGYTF.